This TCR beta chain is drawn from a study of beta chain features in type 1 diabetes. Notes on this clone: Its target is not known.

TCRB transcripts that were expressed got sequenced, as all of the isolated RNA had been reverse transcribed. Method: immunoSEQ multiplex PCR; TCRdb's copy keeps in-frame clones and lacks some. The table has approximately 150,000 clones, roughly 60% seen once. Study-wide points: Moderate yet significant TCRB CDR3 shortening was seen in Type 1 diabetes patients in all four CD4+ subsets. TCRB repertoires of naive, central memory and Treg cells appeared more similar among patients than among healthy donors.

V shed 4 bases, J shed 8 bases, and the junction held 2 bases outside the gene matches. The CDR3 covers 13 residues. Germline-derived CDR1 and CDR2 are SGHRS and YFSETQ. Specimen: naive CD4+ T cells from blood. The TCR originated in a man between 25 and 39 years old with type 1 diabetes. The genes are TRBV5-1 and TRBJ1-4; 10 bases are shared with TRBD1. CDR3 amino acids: CASSQTGGEKLFF. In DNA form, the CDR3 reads TGCGCCAGCAGCCAGACAGGGGGCGAAAAACTGTTTTTT.